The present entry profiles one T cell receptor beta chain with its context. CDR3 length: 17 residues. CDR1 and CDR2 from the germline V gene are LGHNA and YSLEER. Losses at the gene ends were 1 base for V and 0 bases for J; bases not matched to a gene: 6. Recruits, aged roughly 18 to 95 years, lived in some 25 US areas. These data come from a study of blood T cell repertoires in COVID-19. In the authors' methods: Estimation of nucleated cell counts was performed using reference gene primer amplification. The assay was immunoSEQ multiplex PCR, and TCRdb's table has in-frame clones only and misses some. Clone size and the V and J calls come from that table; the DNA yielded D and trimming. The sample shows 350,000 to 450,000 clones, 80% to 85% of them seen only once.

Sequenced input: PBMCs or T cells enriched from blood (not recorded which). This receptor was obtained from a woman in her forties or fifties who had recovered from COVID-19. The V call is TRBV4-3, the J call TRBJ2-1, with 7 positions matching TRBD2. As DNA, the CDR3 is TGCGCCAGCAGCCAAGTGGCGCGGGGGAGCTCCTACAATGAGCAGTTCTTC. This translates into CASSQVARGSSYNEQFF.